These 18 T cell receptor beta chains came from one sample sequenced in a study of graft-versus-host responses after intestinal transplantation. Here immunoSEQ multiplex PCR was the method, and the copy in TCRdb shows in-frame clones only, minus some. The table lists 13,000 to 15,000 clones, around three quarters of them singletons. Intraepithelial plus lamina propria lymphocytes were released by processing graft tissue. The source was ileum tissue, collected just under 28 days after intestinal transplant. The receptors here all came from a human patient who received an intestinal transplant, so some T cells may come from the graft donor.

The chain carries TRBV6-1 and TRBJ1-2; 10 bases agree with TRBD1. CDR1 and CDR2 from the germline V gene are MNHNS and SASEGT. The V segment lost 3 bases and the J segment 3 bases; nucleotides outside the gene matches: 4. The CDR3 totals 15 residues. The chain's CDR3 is CASSDGTGVDYGYTF. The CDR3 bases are TGTGCCAGCAGTGATGGGACAGGGGTGGACTATGGCTACACCTTC.

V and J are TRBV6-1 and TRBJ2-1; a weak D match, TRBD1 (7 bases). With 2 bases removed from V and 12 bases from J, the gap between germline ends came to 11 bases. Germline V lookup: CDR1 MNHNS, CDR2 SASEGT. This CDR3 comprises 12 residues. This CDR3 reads CASSEQGGWQFF. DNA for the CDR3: TGTGCCAGCAGTGAACAGGGGGGATGGCAGTTCTTC.

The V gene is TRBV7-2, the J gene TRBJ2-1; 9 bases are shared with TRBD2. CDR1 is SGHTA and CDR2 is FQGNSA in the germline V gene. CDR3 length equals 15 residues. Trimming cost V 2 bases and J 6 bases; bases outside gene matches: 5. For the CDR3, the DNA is TGTGCCAGCAGCTTATGGCGGGGGGGCCGCAATGAGCAGTTCTTC. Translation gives CASSLWRGGRNEQFF.

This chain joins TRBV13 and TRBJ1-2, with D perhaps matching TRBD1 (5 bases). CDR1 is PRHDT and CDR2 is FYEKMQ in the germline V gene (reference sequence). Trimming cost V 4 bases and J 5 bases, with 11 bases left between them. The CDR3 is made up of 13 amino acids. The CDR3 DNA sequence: TGTGCCAGCAGCTCTGGGGGAGGGTATGGCTACACCTTC. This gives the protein CASSSGGGYGYTF. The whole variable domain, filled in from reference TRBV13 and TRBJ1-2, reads AAGVIQSPRHLIKEKRETATLKCYPIPRHDTVYWYQQGPGQDPQFLISFYEKMQSDKGSIPDRFSAQQFSDYHSELNMSSLELGDSALYFCASSSGGGYGYTFGSGTRLTVV.

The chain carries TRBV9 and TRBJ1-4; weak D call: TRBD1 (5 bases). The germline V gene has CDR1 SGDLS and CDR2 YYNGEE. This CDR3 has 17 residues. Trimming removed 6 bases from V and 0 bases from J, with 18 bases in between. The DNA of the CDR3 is TGTGCCAGCACCAAACCAGGGTTTCTAACAACTAATGAAAAACTGTTTTTT. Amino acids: CASTKPGFLTTNEKLFF.

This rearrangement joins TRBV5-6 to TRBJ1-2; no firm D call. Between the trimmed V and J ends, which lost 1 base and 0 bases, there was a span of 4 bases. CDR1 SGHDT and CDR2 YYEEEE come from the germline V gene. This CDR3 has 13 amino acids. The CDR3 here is CASSLTTNYGYTF. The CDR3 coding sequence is TGTGCCAGCAGCTTGACAACTAACTATGGCTACACCTTC.

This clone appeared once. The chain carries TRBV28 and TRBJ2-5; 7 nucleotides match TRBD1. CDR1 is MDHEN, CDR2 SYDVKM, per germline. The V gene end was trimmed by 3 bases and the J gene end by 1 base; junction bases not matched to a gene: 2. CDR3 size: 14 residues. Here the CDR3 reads CASSFGTAQETQYF. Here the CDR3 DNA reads TGTGCCAGCAGTTTCGGGACAGCCCAAGAGACCCAGTACTTC.

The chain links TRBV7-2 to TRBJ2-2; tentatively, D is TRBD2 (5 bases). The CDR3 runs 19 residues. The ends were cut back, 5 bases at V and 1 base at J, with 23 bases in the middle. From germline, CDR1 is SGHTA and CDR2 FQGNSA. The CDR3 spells CASSQRAGVYSVNTGELFF. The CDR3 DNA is TGTGCCAGCAGCCAGCGTGCCGGGGTTTATAGCGTGAACACCGGGGAGCTGTTTTTT. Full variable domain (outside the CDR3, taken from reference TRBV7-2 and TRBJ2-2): GAGVSQSPSNKVTEKGKDVELRCDPISGHTALYWYRQSLGQGLEFLIYFQGNSAPDKSGLPSDRFSAERTGGSVSTLTIQRTQQEDSAVYLCASSQRAGVYSVNTGELFFGEGSRLTVL.

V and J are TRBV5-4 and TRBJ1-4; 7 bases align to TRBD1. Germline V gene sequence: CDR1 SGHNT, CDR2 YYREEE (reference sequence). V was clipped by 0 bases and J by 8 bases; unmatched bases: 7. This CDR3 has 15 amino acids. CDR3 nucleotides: TGTGCCAGCAGCTTGGGACAGGGTTCGGGGGAAAAACTGTTTTTT. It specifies CASSLGQGSGEKLFF.

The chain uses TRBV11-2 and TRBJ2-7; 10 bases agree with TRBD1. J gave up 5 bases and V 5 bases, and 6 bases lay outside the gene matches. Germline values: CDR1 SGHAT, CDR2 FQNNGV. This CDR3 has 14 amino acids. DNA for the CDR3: TGTGCCAGCAGCCCATCGGGGACAGGGGACGAGCAGTACGTC. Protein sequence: CASSPSGTGDEQYV.

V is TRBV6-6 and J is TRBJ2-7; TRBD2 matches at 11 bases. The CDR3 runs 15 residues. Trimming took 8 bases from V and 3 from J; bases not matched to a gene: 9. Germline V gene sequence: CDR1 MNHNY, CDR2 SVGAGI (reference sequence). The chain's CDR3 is CASGPGLAGGYEQYV. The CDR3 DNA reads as TGTGCCAGCGGCCCCGGTCTAGCGGGGGGCTACGAGCAGTACGTC.

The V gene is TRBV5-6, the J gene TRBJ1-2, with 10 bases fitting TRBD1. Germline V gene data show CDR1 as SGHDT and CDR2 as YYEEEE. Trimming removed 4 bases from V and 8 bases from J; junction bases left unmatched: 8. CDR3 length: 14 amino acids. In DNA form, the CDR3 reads TGTGCCAGCAGCGATGGGACAGGGGAAATAGGCTACACCTTC. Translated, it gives CASSDGTGEIGYTF.

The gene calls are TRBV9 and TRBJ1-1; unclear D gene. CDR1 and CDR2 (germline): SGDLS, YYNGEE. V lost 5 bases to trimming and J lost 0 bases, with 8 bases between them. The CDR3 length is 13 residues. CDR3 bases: TGTGCCAGCAGAACAGAAATGAACACTGAAGCTTTCTTT. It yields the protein CASRTEMNTEAFF.

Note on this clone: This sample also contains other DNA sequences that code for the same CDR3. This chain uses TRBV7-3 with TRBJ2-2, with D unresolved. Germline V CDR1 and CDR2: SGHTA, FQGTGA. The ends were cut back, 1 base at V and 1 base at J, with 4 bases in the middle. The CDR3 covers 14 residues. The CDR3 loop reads CASSLSRNTGELFF. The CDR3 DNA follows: TGTGCCAGCAGCTTAAGTAGGAACACCGGGGAGCTGTTTTTT.

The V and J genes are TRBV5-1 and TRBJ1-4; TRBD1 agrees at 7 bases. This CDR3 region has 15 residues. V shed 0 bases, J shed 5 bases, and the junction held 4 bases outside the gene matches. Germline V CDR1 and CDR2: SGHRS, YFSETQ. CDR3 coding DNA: TGCGCCAGCAGCTTGGACAGGGGAGAGAATGAAAAACTGTTTTTT. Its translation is CASSLDRGENEKLFF.

CDR3 sequence: CASSVEAGETQYF. The DNA of the CDR3 is TGTGCCAGCAGCGTAGAAGCCGGTGAGACCCAGTACTTC. This chain joins TRBV9 and TRBJ2-5; D is unclear. Trimming took 0 bases from V and 5 from J, leaving 8 bases between them. CDR1 and CDR2 (germline): SGDLS, YYNGEE. This CDR3 has 13 amino acids. Looking up the rest from reference TRBV9 and TRBJ2-5 gives the full variable domain: DSGVTQTPKHLITATGQRVTLRCSPRSGDLSVYWYQQSLDQGLQFLIQYYNGEERAKGNILERFSAQQFPDLHSELNLSSLELGDSALYFCASSVEAGETQYFGPGTRLLVL.

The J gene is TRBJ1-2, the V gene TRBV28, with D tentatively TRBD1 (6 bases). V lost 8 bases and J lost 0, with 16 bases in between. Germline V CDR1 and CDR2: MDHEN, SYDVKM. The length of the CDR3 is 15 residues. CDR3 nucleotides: TGTGCCAGCCTTCCCGGGACAAATACTAACTATGGCTACACCTTC. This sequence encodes CASLPGTNTNYGYTF.

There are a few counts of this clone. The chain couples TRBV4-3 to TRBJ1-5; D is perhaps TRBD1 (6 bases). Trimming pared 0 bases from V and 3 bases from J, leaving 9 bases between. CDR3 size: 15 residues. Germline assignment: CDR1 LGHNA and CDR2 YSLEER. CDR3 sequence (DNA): TGCGCCAGCAGCCAAGATAAGGGACACAATCAGCCCCAGCATTTT. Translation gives CASSQDKGHNQPQHF.